This TCR beta chain was sequenced for a study of T cell responses to AZD1222 COVID-19 vaccine (dated by TCRdb to the early 2020s). Notes on the research overall: Because spike-specific TCR depth and breadth did not differ between the two schedules, AZD1222 recipients who got a second dose at roughly 4 weeks were pooled with those who got a second dose at roughly 12 weeks. Trial participants were enrolled into age subgroups of 18-55, 56-69 and 70-plus years, which contained approximately 150, 28 and 58 TCR-sequenced participants, respectively. TCR sequencing was performed for about 250 trial participants, of whom 200 to 220 were given two doses of AZD1222 and around 25 were given two doses of MenACWY control vaccine. What the research found in general, with its limitations: Participants were mostly white British and included more females than males, and it was suggested by the authors that clonal diversity may have been underestimated. Because no day 14 peak-response samples were available, repertoires were characterized only after the peak T cell response. Vaccine-associated CD4 TCRs spanned the whole spike protein, with dominant responses in regions 160-218 and 743-854. Reportedly, close to half of the unique spike-specific TCRs recognized epitopes lying outside the regions that are mutated in the B.1.351 and B.1.1.7 variants. Conclusions about previously exposed vaccinees are limited because only six or seven AZD1222 recipients were SARS-CoV-2 seropositive at baseline. The 56-69-year group was small, and its depth increase did not reach significance, likely because of low power. A significant rise in spike-specific TCR breadth and depth was observed after two AZD1222 doses relative to day 0 and relative to MenACWY recipients.

The time point label, as the study defines it: baseline before first vaccination. Vaccinee samples were obtained from the UK trials COV001 and COV002, which included a single-blind randomized controlled phase 2/3 trial of AZD1222 (ChAdOx1 nCoV-19) in healthy adults. For TCRbeta chain sequencing, PBMC samples were collected from trial participants at day 0 and at day 28 after the second dose. Note on this clone: Its antigen specificity is not known. A read error may account for a junction end that differs from germline.

The CDR3 runs 13 amino acids, cysteine and phenylalanine included. Only CDR3 DNA remains: 39 bases, in frame from the first base. According to the germline V gene, CDR1 reads MNHNS and CDR2 reads SASEGT. The CDR3 regions of human TCRbeta chains were analyzed by immunosequencing. Turning to the authors' computational methods: TCRs in the repertoires were matched against a reference library of SARS-CoV-2-specific TCRs that had been generated with the MIRA antigen-specificity platform. Breadth meant the fraction of unique TCRs that were SARS-CoV-2-associated, whereas depth meant the fraction of total T cells that were SARS-CoV-2-associated. Using the MIRA data, every spike-specific TCR was mapped to the spike region that the TCR reacted to and assigned to either a CD4 or a CD8 class. Log10-transformed breadth and depth values were compared by one-way ANOVA with Sidak's multiple comparisons tests. TCRdb holds this immuneACCESS table with in-frame rearrangements only. Some clones are missing; in checked studies, unresolved V genes explain under half, and the rest has no known cause. The V and J calls and clone size were taken over from that table, and D and trimming were inferred from the DNA. The sample includes about 110,000 clones, with about nine tenths observed a single time. The ten largest clonotypes hold 1.5% to 2% of the sample.

This sequence originates from an adult in good health. The chain employs TRBV6-1 and TRBJ1-1, with the D segment identity uncertain. The source material was peripheral blood, sampled on day 0 of AZD1222 vaccination. CDR3 loop: CASSEDMNTEAFF. The nucleotides read TGTGCCAGCAGCGAAGACATGAACACTGAAGCTTTCTTT.